Listed below are T cell receptor beta chains from one sample, sequenced in a study of T-cell memory formation after mild COVID-19. TCRdb re-analysed the 5' RACE reads in MiXCR, keeping a single row per CDR3 protein. The table includes some 200,000 distinct CDR3 sequences, 20% to 25% detected once. Sample: PBMCs or a T cell subset sorted from them (not recorded which). The source is an adult woman who had mild COVID-19 (a few samples of this study predate the infection). Cell type and time point are not known. Both conserved end residues are part of each CDR3. The D gene is left open where the match is weak. Not every row has a clone size; where given, it reads once, few, many or a size class.

j_gene	v_gene	abundance	d_gene	CDR3aa	CDR3nt
TRBJ2-1	TRBV13	NA	TRBD2	CASSFGGAWEQFF	TGTGCCAGCAGCTTCGGGGGGGCGTGGGAGCAGTTCTTC
TRBJ2-7	TRBV6-5	few	TRBD1	CASSYSTGQGEFEQYF	TGTGCCAGCAGTTACTCGACGGGACAGGGGGAATTCGAGCAGTACTTC
TRBJ2-2	TRBV24-1	few	TRBD1	CATSERGQDTGELFF	TGTGCCACCAGTGAACGCGGACAGGACACCGGGGAGCTGTTTTTT
TRBJ2-6	TRBV28	few	NA	CASTPIGSGANVLTF	TGTGCCAGCACCCCTATAGGGTCCGGGGCCAACGTCCTGACTTTC
TRBJ2-7	TRBV7-6	NA	TRBD2	CASSLAIGAGTNQQYF	TGTGCCAGCAGCTTAGCGATAGGGGCAGGGACTAACCAGCAGTACTTC
TRBJ2-3	TRBV4-3	many	NA	CASSTRTGSTDTQYF	TGCGCCAGCAGTACCAGGACGGGGAGCACAGATACGCAGTATTTT
TRBJ1-1	TRBV5-1	NA	NA	CASSLVDFTEAFF	TGCGCCAGCAGCTTGGTGGATTTTACTGAAGCTTTCTTT
TRBJ2-7	TRBV6-5	few	NA	CASSYVVAADEQYF	TGTGCCAGCAGTTACGTCGTGGCCGCGGACGAGCAGTACTTC
TRBJ1-2	TRBV5-1	few	NA	CASSLGTENYGYTF	TGCGCCAGCAGCTTGGGGACAGAAAACTATGGCTACACCTTC
TRBJ2-3	TRBV9	NA	TRBD1	CASSVTTGQGADTQYF	TGTGCCAGCAGCGTAACAACGGGACAGGGGGCAGATACGCAGTATTTT
TRBJ2-3	TRBV4-3	few	TRBD2	CASSQDASGRADTQYF	TGCGCCAGCAGCCAAGATGCTAGCGGGAGGGCAGATACGCAGTATTTT
TRBJ2-1	TRBV7-8	few	TRBD2	CAILYSGREVKFF	TGTGCGATCTTGTACAGCGGGAGGGAAGTTAAGTTCTTC
TRBJ2-1	TRBV7-9	few	TRBD2	CASSPLETSEHNEQFF	TGTGCCAGCAGCCCCCTAGAGACTAGCGAACACAATGAGCAGTTCTTC
TRBJ2-6	TRBV4-1	NA	NA	CASSMGPPGANVLTF	TGCGCCAGCAGCATGGGACCCCCGGGGGCCAACGTCCTGACTTTC
TRBJ2-2	TRBV5-6	NA	NA	CASTNTGGNTGELFF	TGTGCCAGCACAAACACAGGAGGAAACACCGGGGAGCTGTTTTTT
TRBJ2-1	TRBV12-3/TRBV12-4	NA	TRBD2	CASSSDPGRANNEQFF	TGTGCCAGCAGTTCCGACCCCGGGAGGGCAAACAATGAGCAGTTCTTC
TRBJ1-5	TRBV4-1	NA	NA	CASSQEEAGSSNQPQHF	TGCGCCAGCAGCCAAGAGGAGGCAGGGTCGAGCAATCAGCCCCAGCATTTT
TRBJ2-5	TRBV24-1	NA	TRBD2	CATGGSGISETQYF	TGTGCCACCGGTGGTAGCGGGATTTCCGAGACCCAGTACTTC
TRBJ2-7	TRBV6-2/TRBV6-3	NA	NA	CASSSPLRRGYEQYF	TGTGCCAGCAGTAGTCCTCTCCGAAGGGGTTACGAGCAGTACTTC
TRBJ1-5	TRBV12-3/TRBV12-4	few	NA	CASSGHLNQPQHF	TGTGCCAGCAGTGGACACCTCAATCAGCCCCAGCATTTT